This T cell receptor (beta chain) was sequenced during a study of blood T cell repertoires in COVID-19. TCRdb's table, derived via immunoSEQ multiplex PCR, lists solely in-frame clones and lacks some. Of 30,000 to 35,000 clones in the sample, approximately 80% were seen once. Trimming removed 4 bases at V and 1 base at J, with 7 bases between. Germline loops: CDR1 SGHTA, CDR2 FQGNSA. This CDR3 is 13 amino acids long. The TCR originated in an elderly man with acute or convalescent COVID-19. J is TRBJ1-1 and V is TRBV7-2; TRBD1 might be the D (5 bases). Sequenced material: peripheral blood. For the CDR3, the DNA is TGTGCCAGCAGCTCTACAGGGAACACTGAAGCTTTCTTT. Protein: CASSSTGNTEAFF.